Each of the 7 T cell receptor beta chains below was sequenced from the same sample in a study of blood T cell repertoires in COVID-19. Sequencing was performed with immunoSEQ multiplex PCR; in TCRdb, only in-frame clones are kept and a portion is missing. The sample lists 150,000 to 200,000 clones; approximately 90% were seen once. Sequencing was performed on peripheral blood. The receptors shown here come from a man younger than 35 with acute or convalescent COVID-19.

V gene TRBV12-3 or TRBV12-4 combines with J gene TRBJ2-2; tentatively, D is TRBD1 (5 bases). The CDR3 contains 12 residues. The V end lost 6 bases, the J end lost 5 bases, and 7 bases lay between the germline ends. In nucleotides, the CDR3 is TGTGCCAGCAGCAAGGGGACCGGGGAGCTGTTTTTT. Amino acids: CASSKGTGELFF.

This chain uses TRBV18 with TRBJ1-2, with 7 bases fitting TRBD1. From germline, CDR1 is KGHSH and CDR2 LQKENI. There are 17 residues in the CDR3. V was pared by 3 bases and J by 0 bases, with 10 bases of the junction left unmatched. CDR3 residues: CASSPTARTGSNYGYTF. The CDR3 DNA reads TGTGCCAGCTCACCGACAGCTAGGACAGGCTCTAACTATGGCTACACCTTC.

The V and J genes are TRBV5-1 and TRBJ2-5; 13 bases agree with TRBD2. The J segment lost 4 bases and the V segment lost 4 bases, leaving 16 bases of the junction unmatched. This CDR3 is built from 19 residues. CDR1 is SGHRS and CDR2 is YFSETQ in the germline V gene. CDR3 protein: CASSIPKGGTSGAGETQYF. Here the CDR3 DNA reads TGCGCCAGCAGCATTCCCAAAGGCGGGACTAGCGGGGCGGGAGAGACCCAGTACTTC.

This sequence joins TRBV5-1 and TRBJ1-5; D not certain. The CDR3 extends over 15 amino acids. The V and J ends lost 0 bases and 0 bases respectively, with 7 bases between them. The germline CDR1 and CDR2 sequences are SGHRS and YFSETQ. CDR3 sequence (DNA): TGCGCCAGCAGCTTGGCGGGGAGTAGCAATCAGCCCCAGCATTTT. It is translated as CASSLAGSSNQPQHF. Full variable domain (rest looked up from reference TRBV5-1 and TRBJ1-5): KAGVTQTPRYLIKTRGQQVTLSCSPISGHRSVSWYQQTPGQGLQFLFEYFSETQRNKGNFPGRFSGRQFSNSRSEMNVSTLELGDSALYLCASSLAGSSNQPQHFGDGTRLSIL.

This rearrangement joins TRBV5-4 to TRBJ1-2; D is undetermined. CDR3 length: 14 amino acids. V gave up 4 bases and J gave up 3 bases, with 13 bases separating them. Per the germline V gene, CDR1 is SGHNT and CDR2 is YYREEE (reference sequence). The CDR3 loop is CASSPGLSYYGYTF. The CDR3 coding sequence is TGTGCCAGCAGCCCCGGGTTAAGCTACTATGGCTACACCTTC.

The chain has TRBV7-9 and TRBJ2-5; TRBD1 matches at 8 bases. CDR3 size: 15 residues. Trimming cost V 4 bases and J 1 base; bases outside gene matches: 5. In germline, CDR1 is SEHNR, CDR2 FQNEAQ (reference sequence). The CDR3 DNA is TGTGCCAGCAGCTCGCGACAGGGGACCCAAGAGACCCAGTACTTC. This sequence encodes CASSSRQGTQETQYF.

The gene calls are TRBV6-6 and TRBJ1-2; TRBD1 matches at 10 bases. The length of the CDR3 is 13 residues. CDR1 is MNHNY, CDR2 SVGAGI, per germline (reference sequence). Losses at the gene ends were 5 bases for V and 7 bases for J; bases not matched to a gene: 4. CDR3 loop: CASSTRDRGGYTF. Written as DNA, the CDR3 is TGTGCCAGCAGTACCCGGGACAGGGGTGGCTACACCTTC.